This record covers a single TCR beta chain. The antigen remains unidentified. J gave up 2 bases and V 10 bases, and 7 bases lay outside the gene matches. CDR1 ENHRY and CDR2 SYGVKD come from the germline V gene. The CDR3 is 13 residues long. The sample is drawn from a study of beta chain features in type 1 diabetes. Points from the study as a whole: For TCRB rearrangement, an influence of HLA type remained unresolved here. Type 1 diabetes patients had TCRB CDR3s that were shorter (moderately but significantly so) in all four CD4+ subsets. Junctions at VDJ sites from type 1 diabetes patients had fewer insertions and more deletions.

Every isolated RNA sample was fully reverse transcribed, so sequencing captured expressed TCRB transcripts. TCRdb's table, derived via immunoSEQ multiplex PCR, lists solely in-frame clones and lacks some. The sample holds approximately 240,000 clones; 16% are singletons and the top ten take about 0.078%. The sequence was collected from a man aged 25 to 40 with type 1 diabetes. The rearrangement links TRBV10-3 to TRBJ2-5; 7 bases are shared with TRBD1. The sample consisted of naive CD4+ T cells from blood. In DNA, the CDR3 is TGTGCCACCGGGACAGCTAATCAAGAGACCCAGTACTTC. It is translated as CATGTANQETQYF.